In this sample, the clone carrying this T cell receptor beta chain turned up once. Its specificity is unknown. The germline gives CDR1 MGHDK, CDR2 SYGVNS. The ends lost 7 bases at V and 7 bases at J; junction bases unmatched: 3. This CDR3 contains 13 residues. The data originate from a study of T cell repertoires in cytomegalovirus infection. About the study: Selected CMV epitopes included recently identified HLA-C-restricted ones as well as well-studied HLA-B-restricted ones. From public TCR beta signatures came an indication of both CMV infection and matching HLA type.

The study, taken as a whole, reports: Clonotype analysis showed dominance of the ex vivo response by HLA-C-restricted CMV-specific TCR beta clonotypes. People with CMV and the relevant HLA were identified by cumulative public TCR beta family frequency.

MiXCR, run by TCRdb on the reads, gives a single entry per CDR3 protein. Of about 900,000 distinct CDR3 sequences listed, around 29% are singletons. Sequenced here: cultured CD8+ T cells from PBMCs, sampled from culture after CMV antigen stimulation. The receptor was isolated from a human donor in good health (CMV status not recorded). Some clones in this sample may be carry-over from other donors' samples. This chain uses TRBV25-1 with TRBJ1-4; 10 nucleotides line up with TRBD1. The CDR3 DNA follows: TGTGCCAGCAAGGGACAGGGGCTTGAAAAACTGTTTTTT. It specifies CASKGQGLEKLFF.